This T cell receptor beta chain is drawn from a study of molecular identifiers for immune sequencing clone quantification. Germline V gene data show CDR1 as SGHNT and CDR2 as YYREEE (reference sequence). V was pared by 5 bases and J by 5 bases, with 19 bases of the junction left unmatched. This CDR3 spans 18 amino acids. In this sample, this clonotype turned up many times. MiXCR, applied by TCRdb to the PCR reads, yields one record per CDR3 protein. This sample yields 90,000 or so distinct CDR3 sequences, of which roughly a fifth are seen a single time; around 1% belongs to the top ten. The sequencing input was naive CD8+ T cells from blood, with Jurkat cell RNA spiked in. Indicated subset: FACS-sorted CD8+CD4-CCR7+CD45RA+ naive T cells. The chain joins TRBV5-4 to TRBJ2-5; 9 positions agree with TRBD1. The sequence was collected from a human donor in good health. Some libraries in this study had Jurkat cell RNA spiked in. CDR3 nucleotides: TGTGCCAGCAGTCCCCCCGGGGCCGGGACAGGGTTTTTCGAGACCCAGTACTTC. Amino acids: CASSPPGAGTGFFETQYF. The variable domain in full, completed from reference TRBV5-4 and TRBJ2-5, reads ETGVTQSPTHLIKTRGQQVTLRCSSQSGHNTVSWYQQALGQGPQFIFQYYREEENGRGNFPPRFSGLQFPNYSSELNVNALELDDSALYLCASSPPGAGTGFFETQYFGPGTRLLVL.